The 21 T cell receptor beta chains in this list originate from one sample, sequenced in a study of human T cells and chemical hapten exposure. TCRdb reprocessed the RACE reads via MiXCR and lists one record per CDR3 protein. The data show some 350,000 distinct CDR3 sequences, with about 6.3% seen just once and around 6.1% held by the top ten. As for time point: patch test 2, 6 weeks after DPC sensitization. Documented treatment: therapeutic diphenylcyclopropenone sensitization with weekly scalp DPC. Source: whole blood, taken in connection with sensitization to the hapten diphenylcyclopropenone (DPC). The source is a woman aged 18-30 years with alopecia areata. Some clones in this sample may be carry-over from other donors' samples.

In its sample, this clonotype was seen many times. The V call is TRBV7-2, the J call TRBJ1-4; 9 positions match TRBD1. This CDR3 comprises 14 residues. The trim removed 5 bases at V and 8 bases at J, leaving 6 bases unmatched. Germline CDR1 is SGHTA and CDR2 is FQGNSA. This chain's CDR3 is CASSVGTGREKLFF. The DNA of the CDR3 is TGTGCCAGCAGCGTGGGGACAGGGAGAGAAAAACTGTTTTTT.

This clonotype was counted between two and nine times. This CDR3 reads CASSEYGLAGTHQETQYF. The DNA for the CDR3 is TGTGCCAGCAGTGAATACGGCCTAGCGGGGACACACCAAGAGACCCAGTACTTC. The chain is built from TRBV25-1 and TRBJ2-5, with 9 bases lining up with TRBD2. V dropped 0 bases and J dropped 0; count of bases not matched to a gene: 8. The germline gives CDR1 MGHDK, CDR2 SYGVNS. The CDR3 runs 18 residues.

The sample holds many counts of this clonotype. CDR3 nucleotide sequence: TGTGCCAGCAGCCAATGGAGAAGTGGCTACACCTTC. It encodes CASSQWRSGYTF. This rearrangement joins TRBV3-1 to TRBJ1-2; D not certain. Per germline, CDR1 LGHDT and CDR2 YNNKEL (reference sequence). This CDR3 spans 12 amino acids. V was cut by 2 bases and J by 7 bases, with 8 bases left in between. The whole variable domain, remainder taken from reference TRBV3-1 and TRBJ1-2, is DTAVSQTPKYLVTQMGNDKSIKCEQNLGHDTMYWYKQDSKKFLKIMFSYNNKELIINETVPNRFSPKSPDKAHLNLHINSLELGDSAVYFCASSQWRSGYTFGSGTRLTVV.

This clonotype was seen at least ten times. The CDR3: CASSFHRGNSPLHF. For the CDR3, the DNA is TGTGCCAGCAGTTTTCACAGGGGGAATTCACCCCTCCACTTT. The chain employs TRBV28 and TRBJ1-6; 8 bases fit TRBD1. Trimming removed 3 bases from V and 7 bases from J; junction bases left unmatched: 2. The CDR3 loop spans 14 amino acids. Looked up from germline, CDR1 is MDHEN and CDR2 is SYDVKM.

This clonotype has more than one count but fewer than ten. This chain connects TRBV3-1 to TRBJ2-1; D may match TRBD1 or TRBD2 (6 bases each). The germline V gene has CDR1 LGHDT and CDR2 YNNKEL (reference sequence). The CDR3 totals 14 residues. Trimming took off 3 bases at V and 5 bases at J, with 11 bases between the two ends. This CDR3 reads CASSHLGGHNEQFF. CDR3 DNA: TGTGCCAGCAGCCACCTAGGGGGGCACAATGAGCAGTTCTTC.

This clonotype was picked up many times. The chain joins TRBV4-3 to TRBJ1-4; 7 bases match TRBD1. The CDR3 is made up of 14 amino acids. V shed 6 bases, J shed 4 bases, and the junction held 5 bases outside the gene matches. Germline V CDR1 and CDR2: LGHNA, YSLEER. The CDR3 region is CASRQGQFNEKLFF. CDR3 nucleotides: TGCGCCAGCAGACAGGGACAGTTTAATGAAAAACTGTTTTTT.

This clonotype was detected only a few times. The V call is TRBV7-2, the J call TRBJ1-1; tentative D call: TRBD1 (5 bases). Trimming took 2 bases from V and 3 from J, leaving 13 bases between them. The CDR3 spans 15 residues. Germline CDR1 is SGHTA and CDR2 is FQGNSA. The chain's CDR3 is CASSLNRPSDTEAFF. In nucleotides, the CDR3 is TGTGCCAGCAGCTTAAACAGGCCTAGCGACACTGAAGCTTTCTTT.

This clonotype was counted a few times. V usage is TRBV6-2 or TRBV6-3 and J usage is TRBJ2-7; D remains ambiguous. The V gene's germline CDR1 is MNHEY and CDR2 SVGEGT. The CDR3 loop spans 16 amino acids. The V gene lost 4 bases and the J gene lost 5 bases, with 21 bases spanning the gap. CDR3 sequence reads: CASSSTAGTYVDEQYF. CDR3 bases: TGTGCCAGCAGTTCGACCGCCGGAACCTATGTAGACGAGCAGTACTTC.

This clonotype has just a few counts. This rearrangement joins TRBV6-1 to TRBJ1-2; D unresolved. The V end lost 6 bases, the J end lost 4 bases, and 12 bases lay between the germline ends. The CDR3 runs to 13 residues. The germline V gene has CDR1 MNHNS and CDR2 SASEGT. The CDR3 sequence: CASSPDVPYGYTF. The CDR3 coding sequence is TGTGCCAGCAGCCCGGACGTCCCCTATGGCTACACCTTC.

A note on this clonotype: A much larger clone is a single base away; this may be a read error. The V and J genes are TRBV27 and TRBJ1-5, with 7 bases lining up with TRBD1. CDR1 is MNHEY and CDR2 is SMNVEV in the germline V gene (reference sequence). The CDR3 loop spans 15 amino acids. J was trimmed by 9 bases and V by 7 bases; bases with no gene match: 15. The CDR3 loop reads CASKFVTGMGGPQHF. The DNA for the CDR3 is TGTGCCAGCAAATTCGTGACAGGGATGGGGGGGCCCCAGCATTTT.

The table lists this clonotype with a few counts. V gene TRBV12-3 or TRBV12-4 combines with J gene TRBJ2-6; D remains unclear. This CDR3 comprises 15 residues. Trimming pared 4 bases from V and 0 bases from J, leaving 7 bases between. CDR3 loop: CASSSLSSGANVLTF. The CDR3, as DNA: TGTGCCAGCAGTTCCCTTAGCTCTGGGGCCAACGTCCTGACTTTC.

This clonotype was observed many times. The V gene is TRBV15, the J gene TRBJ1-2; 7 nucleotides align to TRBD1. Germline V gene sequence: CDR1 LNHNV, CDR2 YYDKDF (reference sequence). After removal of 0 bases from V and 10 bases from J, the junction contained 11 bases not matched to a gene. This CDR3 has 15 amino acids. The CDR3 is CATSRDRGTANTYTF. DNA for the CDR3: TGTGCCACCAGCAGAGATAGGGGGACAGCCAATACCTACACCTTC. The variable domain in full, completed from reference TRBV15 and TRBJ1-2, reads DAMVIQNPRYQVTQFGKPVTLSCSQTLNHNVMYWYQQKSSQAPKLLFHYYDKDFNNEADTPDNFQSRRPNTSFCFLDIRSPGLGDTAMYLCATSRDRGTANTYTFGSGTRLTVV.

This clonotype appeared a few times. This chain connects TRBV20-1 to TRBJ1-5; 7 nucleotides match TRBD1. Germline CDR1 DFQATT, CDR2 SNEGSKA (reference sequence). V gave up 3 bases and J gave up 2 bases; unmatched junction bases: 7. There are 15 residues in the CDR3. The CDR3 loop is CSASFSGQGNQPQHF. Here the CDR3 DNA reads TGCAGTGCTAGCTTTTCCGGACAGGGCAATCAGCCCCAGCATTTT.

The chain recombines TRBV6-1 with TRBJ2-7; 8 nucleotides match TRBD1. The CDR3 runs to 14 residues. Germline V gene sequence: CDR1 MNHNS, CDR2 SASEGT. The V segment lost 5 bases and the J segment 1 base; nucleotides outside the gene matches: 4. The CDR3 is CASSRDRTSYEQYF. DNA for the CDR3: TGTGCCAGCAGTCGGGACAGGACTTCCTACGAGCAGTACTTC.

This clonotype was seen more than once but under ten times. This chain joins TRBV7-9 and TRBJ1-1; D is possibly TRBD1 (5 bases). The V gene's germline CDR1 is SEHNR and CDR2 FQNEAQ (reference sequence). The CDR3 extends over 17 amino acids. The V end was cut by 1 base, the J end by 4 bases, with 19 bases between. In DNA, the CDR3 is TGTGCCAGCAGCTTAGATGCGACAGAGTTTCGAGTCACTGAAGCTTTCTTT. This gives the protein CASSLDATEFRVTEAFF.

This clonotype was counted at least ten times. The J gene is TRBJ1-5, the V gene TRBV20-1, with D maybe TRBD1 (6 bases). Trimming left V 0 bases short and J 2 bases short, with 17 bases between. Per germline, CDR1 DFQATT and CDR2 SNEGSKA (reference sequence). This CDR3 has 17 residues. The CDR3 nucleotides are TGCAGTGCTAGAGATCACAGGGAGAGTCGAGGCAATCAGCCCCAGCATTTT. Translating it yields CSARDHRESRGNQPQHF.

This chain joins TRBV6-2 or TRBV6-3 and TRBJ2-3; a weak D match, TRBD2 (6 bases). V was clipped by 8 bases and J by 6 bases, with 21 bases between them. This CDR3 is 15 amino acids long. Germline-derived CDR1 and CDR2 are MNHEY and SVGEGT. CDR3 sequence (DNA): TGTGCCAGCCACGGATGGCGGGATTCCCCGGATACGCAGTATTTT. It is translated as CASHGWRDSPDTQYF.

As regards this clonotype: This may arise from a read error, as a much more abundant clone is one base away. In nucleotides, the CDR3 is TGTGCCAGCAGGCCACTCAGGACAGACACAGATACGCAGTATTTT. Amino acid sequence: CASRPLRTDTDTQYF. This chain links TRBV7-8 with TRBJ2-3; tentative D call: TRBD1 (6 bases). The CDR3 length is 15 residues. V was pared by 6 bases and J by 2 bases, with 15 bases between. Germline V gene lookup returns CDR1 SGHVS and CDR2 FQNEAQ.

This clonotype has only a few counts. CDR3 nucleotides: TGTGCCACCAAGGGATATAGGGAGAACACTGAAGCTTTCTTT. Translation: CATKGYRENTEAFF. The chain recombines TRBV6-6 with TRBJ1-1; D remains unclear. Germline loops: CDR1 MNHNY, CDR2 SVGAGI (reference sequence). Trimming left V 10 bases short and J 1 base short, with 16 bases between. This CDR3 contains 14 residues.

In this sample, this clonotype turned up a few times. This chain uses TRBV11-3 with TRBJ2-2; D is undetermined. V was shortened by 6 bases and J by 0 bases, with 14 bases between the two germline ends. Germline V gene sequence: CDR1 SGHNT, CDR2 YENEEA. The CDR3 runs 16 residues. The CDR3 DNA reads as TGTGCCAGCAGGCTGGATGGTCGTACGAACACCGGGGAGCTGTTTTTT. It encodes CASRLDGRTNTGELFF.

This clonotype has more than one count but fewer than ten. The chain is built from TRBV4-2 and TRBJ2-1; D possibly corresponds to TRBD2 (5 bases). The CDR3 is 14 amino acids. Germline loops: CDR1 LGHNA, CDR2 YNFKEQ. The V end was cut by 1 base, the J end by 7 bases, with 11 bases between. Here the CDR3 DNA reads TGTGCCAGCAGCCAAGGTCGGACTCCGAATGAGCAGTTCTTC. It is translated as CASSQGRTPNEQFF.